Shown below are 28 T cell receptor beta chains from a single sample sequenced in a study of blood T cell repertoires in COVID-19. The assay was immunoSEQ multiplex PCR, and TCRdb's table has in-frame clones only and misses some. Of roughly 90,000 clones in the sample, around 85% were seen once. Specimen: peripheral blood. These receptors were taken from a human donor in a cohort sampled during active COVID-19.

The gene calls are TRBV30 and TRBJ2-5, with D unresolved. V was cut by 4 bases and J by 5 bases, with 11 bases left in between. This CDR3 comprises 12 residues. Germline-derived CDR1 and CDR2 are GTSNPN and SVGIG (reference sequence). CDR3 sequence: CAWKLHHETQYF. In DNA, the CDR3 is TGTGCCTGGAAACTGCATCATGAGACCCAGTACTTC. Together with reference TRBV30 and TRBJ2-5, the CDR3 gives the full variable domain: SQTIHQWPATLVQPVGSPLSLECTVEGTSNPNLYWYRQAAGRGLQLLFYSVGIGQISSEVPQNLSASRPQDRQFILSSKKLLLSDSGFYLCAWKLHHETQYFGPGTRLLVL.

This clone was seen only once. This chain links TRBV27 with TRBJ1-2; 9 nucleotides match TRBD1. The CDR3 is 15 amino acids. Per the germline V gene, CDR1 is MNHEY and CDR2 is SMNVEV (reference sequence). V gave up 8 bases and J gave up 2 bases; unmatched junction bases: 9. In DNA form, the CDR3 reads TGTGCCAGCCTAGGTTGGGACAGGGACAACTATGGCTACACCTTC. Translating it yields CASLGWDRDNYGYTF.

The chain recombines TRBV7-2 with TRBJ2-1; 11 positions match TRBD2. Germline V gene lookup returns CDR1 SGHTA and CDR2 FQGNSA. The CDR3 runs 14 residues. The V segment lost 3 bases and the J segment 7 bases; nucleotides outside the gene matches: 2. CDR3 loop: CASSFSGGGNEQFF. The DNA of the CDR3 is TGTGCCAGCAGCTTTAGCGGGGGGGGGAATGAGCAGTTCTTC.

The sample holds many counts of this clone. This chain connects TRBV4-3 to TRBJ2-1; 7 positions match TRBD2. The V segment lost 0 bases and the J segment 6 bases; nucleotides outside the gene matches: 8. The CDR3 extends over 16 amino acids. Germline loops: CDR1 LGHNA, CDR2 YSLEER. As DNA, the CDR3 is TGCGCCAGCAGCCAAGAGCTAGCGGCGGATGTCAATGAGCAGTTCTTC. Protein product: CASSQELAADVNEQFF.

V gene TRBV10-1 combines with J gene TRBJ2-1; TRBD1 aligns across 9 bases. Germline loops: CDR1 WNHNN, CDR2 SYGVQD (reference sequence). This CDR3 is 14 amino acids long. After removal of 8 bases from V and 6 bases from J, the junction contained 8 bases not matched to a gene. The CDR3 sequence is CASGGQGNINEQFF. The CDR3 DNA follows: TGCGCCAGCGGGGGACAGGGCAACATCAATGAGCAGTTCTTC.

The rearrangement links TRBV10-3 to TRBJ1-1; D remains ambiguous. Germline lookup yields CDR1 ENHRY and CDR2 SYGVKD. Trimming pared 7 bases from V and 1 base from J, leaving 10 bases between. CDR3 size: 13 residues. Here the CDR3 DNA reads TGTGCCATCAAGGCACAGAGGAACACTGAAGCTTTCTTT. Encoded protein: CAIKAQRNTEAFF.

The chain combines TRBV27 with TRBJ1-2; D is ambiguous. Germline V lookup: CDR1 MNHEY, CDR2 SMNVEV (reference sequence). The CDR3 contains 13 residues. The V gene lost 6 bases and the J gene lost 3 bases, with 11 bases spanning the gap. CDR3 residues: CASRDFKDYGYTF. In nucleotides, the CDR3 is TGTGCCAGCAGGGACTTTAAGGACTATGGCTACACCTTC.

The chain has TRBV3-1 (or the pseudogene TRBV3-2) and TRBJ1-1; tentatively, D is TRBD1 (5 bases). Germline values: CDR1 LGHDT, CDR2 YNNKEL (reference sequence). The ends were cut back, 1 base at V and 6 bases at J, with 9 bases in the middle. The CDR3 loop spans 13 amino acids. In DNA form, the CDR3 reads TGTGCCAGCAGCCAAGTTCAACAGGCTGAAGCTTTCTTT. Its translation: CASSQVQQAEAFF.

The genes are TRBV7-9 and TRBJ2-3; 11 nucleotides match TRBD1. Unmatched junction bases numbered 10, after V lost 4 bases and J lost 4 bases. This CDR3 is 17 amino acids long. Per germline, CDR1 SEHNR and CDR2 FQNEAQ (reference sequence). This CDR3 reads CASSSSTGTGGSDTQYF. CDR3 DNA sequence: TGTGCCAGCAGCTCATCTACCGGGACAGGGGGATCAGATACGCAGTATTTT.

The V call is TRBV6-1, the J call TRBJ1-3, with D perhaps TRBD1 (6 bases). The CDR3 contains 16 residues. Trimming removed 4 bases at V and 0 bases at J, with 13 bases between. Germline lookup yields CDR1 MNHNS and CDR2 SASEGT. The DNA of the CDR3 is TGTGCCAGCAGTGCCGACAGGCCACGCTCTGGAAACACCATATATTTT. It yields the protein CASSADRPRSGNTIYF.

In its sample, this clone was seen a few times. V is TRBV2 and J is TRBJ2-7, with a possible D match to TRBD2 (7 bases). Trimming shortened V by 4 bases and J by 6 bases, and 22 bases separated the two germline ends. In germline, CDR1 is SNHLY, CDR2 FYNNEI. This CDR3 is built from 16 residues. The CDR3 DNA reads TGTGCCAGCAGTGCGAGGTGGGGGGGCCTGGTAGCCGAGCAGTACTTC. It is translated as CASSARWGGLVAEQYF.

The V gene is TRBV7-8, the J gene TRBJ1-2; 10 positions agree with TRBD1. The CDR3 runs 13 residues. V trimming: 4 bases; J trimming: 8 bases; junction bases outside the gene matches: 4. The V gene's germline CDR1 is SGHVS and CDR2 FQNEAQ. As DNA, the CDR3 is TGTGCCAGCAGCTGGACAGGGGGAAAGGGCTACACCTTC. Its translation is CASSWTGGKGYTF.

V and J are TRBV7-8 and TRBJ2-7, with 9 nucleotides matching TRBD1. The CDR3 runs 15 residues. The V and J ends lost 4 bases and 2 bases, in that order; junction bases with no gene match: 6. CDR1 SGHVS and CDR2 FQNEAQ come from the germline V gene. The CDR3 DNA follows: TGTGCCAGCAGCTCGAGGGACAGGGACCCCTACGAGCAGTACTTC. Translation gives CASSSRDRDPYEQYF.

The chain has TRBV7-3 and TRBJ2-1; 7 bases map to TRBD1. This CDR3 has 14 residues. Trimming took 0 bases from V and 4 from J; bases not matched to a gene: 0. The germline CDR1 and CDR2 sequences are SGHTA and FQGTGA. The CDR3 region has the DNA TGTGCCAGCAGCTTAACGGGACAGTACAATGAGCAGTTCTTC. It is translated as CASSLTGQYNEQFF.

The CDR3 sequence is CASRTGTSGFNEQFF. The CDR3 DNA follows: TGTGCCAGCAGGACCGGGACTAGCGGGTTCAATGAGCAGTTCTTC. This chain connects TRBV28 to TRBJ2-1; 12 bases map to TRBD2. From germline, CDR1 is MDHEN and CDR2 SYDVKM. After removal of 6 bases from V and 6 bases from J, the junction contained 6 bases not matched to a gene. The CDR3 sequence is 15 residues long.

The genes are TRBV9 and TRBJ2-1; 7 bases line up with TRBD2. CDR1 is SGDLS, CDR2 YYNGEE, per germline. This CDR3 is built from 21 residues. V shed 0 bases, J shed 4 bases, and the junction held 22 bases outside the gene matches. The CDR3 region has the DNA TGTGCCAGCAGCGTAGGAGGCAGCCCCCAATCTGGGGGGGGTTGGTACAATGAGCAGTTCTTC. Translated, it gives CASSVGGSPQSGGGWYNEQFF.

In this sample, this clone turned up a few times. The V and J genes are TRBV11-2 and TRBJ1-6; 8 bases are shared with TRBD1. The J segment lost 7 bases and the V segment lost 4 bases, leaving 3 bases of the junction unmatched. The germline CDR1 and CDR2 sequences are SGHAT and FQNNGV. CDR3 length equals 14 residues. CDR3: CASSSQGENSPLHF. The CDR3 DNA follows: TGTGCCAGCAGCTCACAGGGGGAGAATTCACCCCTCCACTTT. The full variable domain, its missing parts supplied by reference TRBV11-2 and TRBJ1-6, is EAGVAQSPRYKIIEKRQSVAFWCNPISGHATLYWYQQILGQGPKLLIQFQNNGVVDDSQLPKDRFSAERLKGVDSTLKIQPAKLEDSAVYLCASSSQGENSPLHFGNGTRLTVT.

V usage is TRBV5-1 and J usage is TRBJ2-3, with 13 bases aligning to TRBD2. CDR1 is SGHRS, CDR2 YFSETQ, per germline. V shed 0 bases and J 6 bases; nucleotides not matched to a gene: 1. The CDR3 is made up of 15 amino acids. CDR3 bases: TGCGCCAGCAGCTTGGGGACTAGCGGGAGTGATACGCAGTATTTT. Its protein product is CASSLGTSGSDTQYF.

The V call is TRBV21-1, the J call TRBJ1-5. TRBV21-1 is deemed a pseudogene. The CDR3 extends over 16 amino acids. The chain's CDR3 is CGRAGTVELSDQPQHF. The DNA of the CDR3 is TGTGGACGTGCGGGGACGGTAGAACTATCGGATCAGCCCCAGCATTTT.

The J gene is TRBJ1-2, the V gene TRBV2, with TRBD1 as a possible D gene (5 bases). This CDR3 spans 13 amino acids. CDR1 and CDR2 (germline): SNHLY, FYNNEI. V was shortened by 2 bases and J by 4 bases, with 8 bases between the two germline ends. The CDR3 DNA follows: TGTGCCAGCAGTGAACAGACAGCCTATGGCTACACCTTC. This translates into CASSEQTAYGYTF.

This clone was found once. CDR3 in DNA: TGCAGCGTTGAAGAGAGACAGAATTTCCTTAGGGGCTACACCTTC. Residues: CSVEERQNFLRGYTF. The J gene is TRBJ1-2, the V gene TRBV29-1; D is perhaps TRBD1 (5 bases). The V and J ends lost 0 bases and 8 bases respectively, with 19 bases between them. CDR3 length: 15 amino acids. Germline V lookup: CDR1 SQVTM, CDR2 ANQGSEA.

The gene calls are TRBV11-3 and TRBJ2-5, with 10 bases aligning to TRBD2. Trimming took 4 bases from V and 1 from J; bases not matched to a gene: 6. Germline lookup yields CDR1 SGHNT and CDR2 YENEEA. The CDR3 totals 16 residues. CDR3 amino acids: CASSWGASGGQETQYF. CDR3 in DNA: TGTGCCAGCAGCTGGGGGGCTAGCGGGGGCCAAGAGACCCAGTACTTC.

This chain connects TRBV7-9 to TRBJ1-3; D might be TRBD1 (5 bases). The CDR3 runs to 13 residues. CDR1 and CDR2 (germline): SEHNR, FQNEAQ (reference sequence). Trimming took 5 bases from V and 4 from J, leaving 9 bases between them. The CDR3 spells CASSPAGGNTIYF. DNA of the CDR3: TGTGCCAGCAGCCCTGCAGGGGGAAACACCATATATTTT.

Written as DNA, the CDR3 is TGTGCCAGCAGCGTAGCGGTTCTGGAGACCCAGTACTTC. This gives the protein CASSVAVLETQYF. The chain joins TRBV9 to TRBJ2-5; no reliable D call. Germline CDR1 SGDLS, CDR2 YYNGEE. Trimming stripped 0 bases from V and 5 bases from J, with 8 bases between. This CDR3 is 13 amino acids long.

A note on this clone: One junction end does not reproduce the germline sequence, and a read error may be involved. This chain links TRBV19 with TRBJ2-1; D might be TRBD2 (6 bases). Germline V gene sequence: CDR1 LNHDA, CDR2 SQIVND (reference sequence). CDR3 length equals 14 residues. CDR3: CASSKSGRYTEQFF. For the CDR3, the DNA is TGTGCCAGTAGTAAGTCAGGGAGGTACACTGAGCAGTTCTTC.

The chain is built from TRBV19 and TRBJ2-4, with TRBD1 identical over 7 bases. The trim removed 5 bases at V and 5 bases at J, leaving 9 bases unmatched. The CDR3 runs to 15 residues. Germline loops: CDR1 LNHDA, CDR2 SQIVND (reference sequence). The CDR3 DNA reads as TGTGCCAGTAGTCCGCCGACAGGGCTCGAAAACATTCAGTACTTC. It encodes CASSPPTGLENIQYF.

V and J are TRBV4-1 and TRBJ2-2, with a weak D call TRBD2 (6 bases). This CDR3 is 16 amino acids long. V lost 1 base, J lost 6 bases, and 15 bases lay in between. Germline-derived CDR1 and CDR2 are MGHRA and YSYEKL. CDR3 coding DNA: TGCGCCAGCAGCCAAGGGGCGATAGGGAGGTCCGGGGAGCTGTTTTTT. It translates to CASSQGAIGRSGELFF.

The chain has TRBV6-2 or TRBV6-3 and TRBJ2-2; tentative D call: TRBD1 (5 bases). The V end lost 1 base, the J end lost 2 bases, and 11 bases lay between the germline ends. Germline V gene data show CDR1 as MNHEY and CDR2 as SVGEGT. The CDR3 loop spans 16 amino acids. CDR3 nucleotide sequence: TGTGCCAGCAGTTACTGGGGCGGCAAAAACACCGGGGAGCTGTTTTTT. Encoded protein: CASSYWGGKNTGELFF.